This T cell receptor beta chain stems from a study of T-cell memory formation after mild COVID-19. For the study at large: The two donors had largely donor-specific TCR clusters. The study's findings and limits: Contracting CD4+ clones lay largely in CM and EM, with CD8+ ones residing in EMRA. Clones shrinking from day 15 to 85 showed even CD4/CD8 mixes; later expanders tilted CD4+.

The sample holds a few counts of this clonotype. What it binds is not known. This CDR3 contains 16 residues. Germline CDR1 and CDR2: SGHVS and FNYEAQ. Losses at the gene ends were 3 bases for V and 5 bases for J; bases not matched to a gene: 8. A 5'RACE reaction primed in the constant segment made cDNA libraries of TCR alpha and TCR beta, and these carried sample barcodes and UMIs. From the 5' RACE reads, TCRdb called clonotypes with MiXCR, one entry per CDR3 protein. The table lists roughly 240,000 distinct CDR3 sequences, 15% to 20% of them singletons. The TCR sequence derives from a man aged 18 to 29 who had mild COVID-19 (a few samples of this study predate the infection). Cell type and time point are not known. The sample taken for sequencing was PBMCs or a T cell subset sorted from them (not recorded which). The V and J genes are TRBV7-6 and TRBJ2-7; 12 bases map to TRBD2. The CDR3 protein is CASSFPSSGGDHEQYF. CDR3 DNA: TGTGCCAGCAGCTTCCCATCTAGCGGGGGGGATCACGAGCAGTACTTC.